The 16 T cell receptor beta chains given below trace back to one sample, sequenced in a study of glioma-infiltrating T cells. The iRepertoire nested amplicon-rescue multiplex PCR amplified TCR alpha and beta CDR3s from RNA. TCRdb fed the multiplex PCR reads into MiXCR, producing one record per CDR3 protein. The sample yields fewer than 55,000 distinct CDR3 sequences, around 24% seen once. The material sequenced was glioma tissue, nonneoplastic brain tissue, or PBMCs (not recorded which). The source of these receptors is a human donor with low-grade glioma or glioblastoma, undergoing nonglioma brain surgery, or in good health (not recorded which).

This clonotype occurred many times. The J gene is TRBJ1-2, the V gene TRBV28, with D perhaps matching TRBD1 (5 bases). V shed 5 bases and J shed 2 bases, with 24 bases lying between them. Germline loops: CDR1 MDHEN, CDR2 SYDVKM. The CDR3 totals 18 residues. CDR3 nucleotides: TGTGCCAGCAGTCCACATGGGCCGGGACTTAGAGACAACTATGGCTACACCTTC. Encoded protein: CASSPHGPGLRDNYGYTF.

Turning to this clonotype: A read error may explain this, as a much larger clone is one base away. The chain employs TRBV4-2 and TRBJ2-7, with D tentatively TRBD2 (6 bases). Trimming cost V 1 base and J 3 bases, with 16 bases left between them. This CDR3 spans 16 amino acids. Germline V gene data show CDR1 as LGHNA and CDR2 as YNFKEQ. The CDR3 bases are TGTGCCAGCAGCCAAGGATCCCGGGACTCCGACTACGAGCAGTACTTC. Its translation is CASSQGSRDSDYEQYF.

This clonotype has a count of ten or more. This sequence joins TRBV6-1 and TRBJ2-7; tentatively, D is TRBD1 (5 bases). Germline CDR1 is MNHNS and CDR2 is SASEGT. This CDR3 has 14 residues. The V gene lost 6 bases and the J gene lost 4 bases, with 16 bases spanning the gap. CDR3 sequence (DNA): TGTGCCAGCAGCGGTCCCTGGACACCTTACGAGCAGTACGTC. It translates to CASSGPWTPYEQYV.

This clonotype was picked up many times. The chain recombines TRBV12-3 or TRBV12-4 with TRBJ2-3; 10 bases align to TRBD2. V trimming: 5 bases; J trimming: 5 bases; junction bases outside the gene matches: 7. CDR3 length equals 15 residues. The CDR3 loop reads CASSGTSATGDTQYF. The DNA for the CDR3 is TGTGCCAGCAGTGGGACTAGCGCGACCGGAGATACGCAGTATTTT.

A word on this clonotype: One junction end does not reproduce the germline sequence, and a read error may be involved. V is TRBV6-6 and J is TRBJ2-7; perhaps TRBD2 as D (6 bases). Germline CDR1 MNHNY, CDR2 SVGAGI (reference sequence). This CDR3 is built from 13 residues. The chain's CDR3 is CSSCESAGYEQYF. CDR3 sequence (DNA): TGTTCCAGCTGTGAGTCAGCGGGCTACGAGCAGTACTTT.

This clonotype was seen many times. This chain links TRBV19 with TRBJ1-1, with D unresolved. Trimming removed 3 bases at V and 0 bases at J, with 5 bases between. Germline V gene sequence: CDR1 LNHDA, CDR2 SQIVND (reference sequence). This CDR3 comprises 13 residues. The CDR3 nucleotides read TGTGCCAGTAGTATGTCCATGAACACTGAAGCTTTCTTT. Translated, it gives CASSMSMNTEAFF.

This clonotype was counted ten times or more. This chain links TRBV2 with TRBJ2-3, with 9 bases identical to TRBD2. V gave up 5 bases and J gave up 6 bases; unmatched junction bases: 12. The CDR3 is 16 amino acids. CDR1 and CDR2 from the germline V gene are SNHLY and FYNNEI. DNA of the CDR3: TGTGCCAGCAGTATACCGACTAGCGGAACTTCCGATACGCAGTATTTT. This encodes CASSIPTSGTSDTQYF.

In this sample, this clonotype turned up many times. V gene TRBV18 combines with J gene TRBJ1-3; no clear D. Germline assignment: CDR1 KGHSH and CDR2 LQKENI. The ends were cut back, 3 bases at V and 0 bases at J, with 9 bases in the middle. The CDR3 has 15 residues. CDR3 bases: TGTGCCAGCTCACCGAGCGTCGACTCTGGAAACACCATATATTTT. Amino acids: CASSPSVDSGNTIYF.

As for this clonotype: This may come from a read error, since a much larger clone is one base off. Written as DNA, the CDR3 is TGCAGCTTGGCAAGGGGGGGGTACACTGAAGCTTTCTTT. Its protein product is CSLARGGYTEAFF. The gene calls are TRBV29-1 and TRBJ1-1; possible D gene TRBD1, 6 bases. The CDR3 length is 13 residues. The germline V and J ends were trimmed by 8 bases and 3 bases, with 16 bases remaining between them. Germline V gene lookup returns CDR1 SQVTM and CDR2 ANQGSEA.

This clonotype was counted only a few times. V usage is TRBV7-2 and J usage is TRBJ1-5, with D perhaps matching TRBD1 (5 bases). CDR1 and CDR2 from the germline V gene are SGHTA and FQGNSA. V was trimmed by 1 base and J by 3 bases, leaving 10 bases between them. This CDR3 is 15 amino acids long. The CDR3 loop is CASSLDRQLNQPQHF. The CDR3 DNA is TGTGCCAGCAGCTTAGATAGACAGCTCAATCAGCCCCAGCATTTT.

This clonotype came up many times. This sequence joins TRBV7-2 and TRBJ2-1; D perhaps matches TRBD1 (5 bases). Deletions cut 4 bases from V and 6 bases from J, with 10 bases between. CDR1 and CDR2 from the germline V gene are SGHTA and FQGNSA. The CDR3 runs to 13 residues. The CDR3 loop reads CASSSSGPNEQFF. The DNA of the CDR3 is TGTGCCAGCAGCTCCTCAGGGCCCAATGAGCAGTTCTTC.

This clonotype was seen at least ten times. The V call is TRBV4-1, the J call TRBJ1-2; no clear D gene. CDR1 and CDR2 from the germline V gene are MGHRA and YSYEKL. V lost 4 bases and J 7 bases, leaving 10 bases between the germline ends. CDR3 size: 12 residues. The CDR3 sequence: CASSRPASGYTF. Here the CDR3 DNA reads TGCGCCAGCAGCCGGCCCGCAAGTGGCTACACCTTC.

The gene calls are TRBV14 and TRBJ2-1; 9 bases map to TRBD1. This CDR3 comprises 16 residues. Trimming removed 3 bases from V and 6 bases from J; junction bases left unmatched: 9. From germline, CDR1 is SGHDN and CDR2 FVKESK. In nucleotides, the CDR3 is TGTGCCAGCAGCCAGGCCGGGACAGGGTCGTTCAATGAGCAGTTCTTC. Its protein product is CASSQAGTGSFNEQFF. The full variable domain, completed using reference TRBV14 and TRBJ2-1, is EAGVTQFPSHSVIEKGQTVTLRCDPISGHDNLYWYRRVMGKEIKFLLHFVKESKQDESGMPNNRFLAERTGGTYSTLKVQPAELEDSGVYFCASSQAGTGSFNEQFFGPGTRLTVL.

About this clonotype: Because it lacks the conserved phenylalanine or tryptophan at the end, this CDR3 is likely a read error. The rearrangement uses TRBV27 and TRBJ1-6; D gene ambiguous. CDR3 size: 14 residues. Germline CDR1 is MNHEY and CDR2 is SMNVEV (reference sequence). The CDR3 spells CSCSFRESNSPLHL. Here the CDR3 DNA reads TGTTCCTGCAGTTTCCGGGAGAGTAATTCACCCCTCCACCTT.

This clonotype appeared once. This may arise from a read error, as a much more abundant clone is one base away. The chain carries TRBV2 and TRBJ1-5; 7 nucleotides match TRBD1. The CDR3 has 13 amino acids. Germline V gives CDR1 SNHLY, CDR2 FYNNEI. The CDR3 here is CASRGQDDQPQNF. The CDR3 DNA is TGTGCCAGCAGAGGACAGGACGATCAGCCCCAGAATTTT. The complete variable domain, with remaining parts taken from reference TRBV2 and TRBJ1-5, reads EPEVTQTPSHQVTQMGQEVILRCVPISNHLYFYWYRQILGQKVEFLVSFYNNEISEKSEIFDDQFSVERPDGSNFTLKIRSTKLEDSAMYFCASRGQDDQPQNFGDGTRLSIL.

Many counts were recorded for this clonotype. This chain joins TRBV2 and TRBJ1-1; 8 bases align to TRBD1. CDR1 is SNHLY, CDR2 FYNNEI, per germline. V shed 3 bases, J shed 3 bases, and the junction held 12 bases outside the gene matches. This CDR3 comprises 17 residues. The CDR3 region is CASSEFDRGSVDTEAFF. CDR3 sequence (DNA): TGTGCCAGCAGTGAGTTCGACAGGGGCAGTGTCGACACTGAAGCTTTCTTT.